These 26 T cell receptor beta chains share one sample of origin, sequenced in a study of CXCR3-negative and CXCR3-positive naive CD8 T cells. UMI labels and 5' RACE were used to prepare the TRB cDNA libraries. TCRdb re-analyzed the 5' RACE reads; it lists each CDR3 protein once, without DNA. Recorded for this sample: 84,000 or so distinct CDR3 sequences. Sequenced: naive CXCR3- CD8+ T cells from blood. The subset was: CD45RO-CCR7+CD27+CD95- naive CD8+ T cells lacking CXCR3 (TNR3-). The receptor source for this set is a human donor in good health. Some clones in this sample may be carry-over from other donors' samples.

The rearrangement joins TRBV12-3 or TRBV12-4 to TRBJ1-2; with no DNA, the TCRdb D assignment of TRBD1 cannot be verified. CDR3 size: 13 residues. CDR3 residues: CASSLHPGDGYTF.

This CDR3 reads CASSMRQAYEQYF. This chain joins TRBV19 and TRBJ2-7; TCRdb selects TRBD2, and the lack of DNA leaves this call unchecked. Per germline, CDR1 LNHDA and CDR2 SQIVND (reference sequence). This CDR3 has 13 amino acids. Full variable domain (rest looked up from reference TRBV19 and TRBJ2-7): DGGITQSPKYLFRKEGQNVTLSCEQNLNHDAMYWYRQDPGQGLRLIYYSQIVNDFQKGDIAEGYSVSREKKESFPLTVTSAQKNPTAFYLCASSMRQAYEQYFGPGTRLTVT.

CDR3: CSVHSPGANVLTF. This sequence joins TRBV29-1 and TRBJ2-6. Germline CDR1 is SQVTM and CDR2 is ANQGSEA. This CDR3 has 13 residues.

This chain uses TRBV7-8 with TRBJ2-1; lacking DNA, the TRBD2 call made by TCRdb goes unchecked. From germline, CDR1 is SGHVS and CDR2 FQNEAQ. The CDR3 sequence is 16 residues long. CDR3 in amino acids: CASSHRGTSGDNEQFF.

This chain links TRBV28 with TRBJ2-7; as DNA is missing, the TRBD1 call by TCRdb cannot be tested. The CDR3 has 15 amino acids. Germline V gene sequence: CDR1 MDHEN, CDR2 SYDVKM. CDR3 sequence: CASSFDREVIREQYF.

The rearrangement joins TRBV7-9 to TRBJ2-7. CDR3 length: 13 residues. Germline loops: CDR1 SEHNR, CDR2 FQNEAQ (reference sequence). The CDR3 loop reads CASSLNPVDEQYF.

V gene TRBV4-3 combines with J gene TRBJ2-1; there is no DNA to check the TCRdb D call of TRBD2. There are 13 residues in the CDR3. Germline values: CDR1 LGHNA, CDR2 YSLEER. CDR3: CASRSAGGTEQFF.

This chain links TRBV6-4 with TRBJ2-2. The CDR3 covers 14 residues. Germline V gene sequence: CDR1 MRHNA, CDR2 SNTAGT. CDR3 sequence: CASSERTDTGELFF.

The chain couples TRBV29-1 to TRBJ2-3. Germline assignment: CDR1 SQVTM and CDR2 ANQGSEA. The CDR3 loop spans 17 amino acids. Here the CDR3 reads CSVGEVYNKRSTDTQYF.

The chain recombines TRBV28 with TRBJ2-7; the D call of TRBD2 rests on TCRdb alone, since no DNA is present to check it. CDR3 length: 14 residues. Per the germline V gene, CDR1 is MDHEN and CDR2 is SYDVKM. This CDR3 is CASSFGLESYEQYF.

The chain has TRBV4-1 and TRBJ2-5; TCRdb picks TRBD1, but there is no DNA to check that call. This CDR3 has 15 amino acids. Germline CDR1 and CDR2: MGHRA and YSYEKL. CDR3 sequence reads: CASSQDWGTQETQYF.

The chain joins TRBV28 to TRBJ2-7; there is no DNA to check the TCRdb D call of TRBD2. This CDR3 is 13 amino acids long. In germline, CDR1 is MDHEN, CDR2 SYDVKM. CDR3 protein: CASWEAGVGEQYF.

The chain carries TRBV4-1 and TRBJ2-7; TCRdb's D call of TRBD2 is untestable without DNA. The CDR3 length is 14 residues. The V gene's germline CDR1 is MGHRA and CDR2 YSYEKL. The CDR3 loop reads CASSPGTNAYEQYF.

This chain links TRBV29-1 with TRBJ1-1; TCRdb calls TRBD1, which cannot be checked without DNA. Germline V gene sequence: CDR1 SQVTM, CDR2 ANQGSEA. This CDR3 spans 13 amino acids. This chain's CDR3 is CSATGGKAAEAFF. The whole variable domain, remainder taken from reference TRBV29-1 and TRBJ1-1, is SAVISQKPSRDICQRGTSLTIQCQVDSQVTMMFWYRQQPGQSLTLIATANQGSEATYESGFVIDKFPISRPNLTFSTLTVSNMSPEDSSIYLCSATGGKAAEAFFGQGTRLTVV.

CDR3 loop: CSVFLVNMNTEAFF. This chain links TRBV29-1 with TRBJ1-1. The CDR3 has 14 residues. The germline gives CDR1 SQVTM, CDR2 ANQGSEA.

The chain couples TRBV7-6 to TRBJ2-5. This CDR3 is built from 16 residues. CDR1 SGHVS and CDR2 FNYEAQ come from the germline V gene. CDR3 sequence reads: CASSLGFGGYRETQYF.

The chain carries TRBV19 and TRBJ2-7; TCRdb gives TRBD2 as the D gene, but with no DNA this cannot be confirmed. Germline CDR1 reads LNHDA; CDR2 reads SQIVND (reference sequence). This CDR3 is built from 15 residues. The CDR3 loop is CASSISGASSYEQYF. Together with reference TRBV19 and TRBJ2-7, the CDR3 gives the full variable domain: DGGITQSPKYLFRKEGQNVTLSCEQNLNHDAMYWYRQDPGQGLRLIYYSQIVNDFQKGDIAEGYSVSREKKESFPLTVTSAQKNPTAFYLCASSISGASSYEQYFGPGTRLTVT.

The V gene is TRBV28, the J gene TRBJ2-7; TCRdb returns TRBD2, unconfirmable since there is no DNA. Germline V CDR1 and CDR2: MDHEN, SYDVKM. The CDR3 extends over 13 amino acids. The CDR3: CASSLWASGEEYF.

This clonotype is classed as medium-sized by frequency. The chain combines TRBV29-1 with TRBJ2-7; TCRdb names TRBD1, which stays unverified in the absence of DNA. The CDR3 totals 14 residues. Germline V gives CDR1 SQVTM, CDR2 ANQGSEA. The CDR3 is CSVADFGSPSEQYF.

The chain links TRBV4-3 to TRBJ2-1; there is no DNA to check the TCRdb D call of TRBD2. Germline loops: CDR1 LGHNA, CDR2 YSLEER. The CDR3 is made up of 14 amino acids. The CDR3 sequence is CASSQSTMGYEQFF.

The chain recombines TRBV11-3 with TRBJ2-3; TCRdb's D gene call, TRBD1, goes unchecked for lack of DNA. Germline V gives CDR1 SGHNT, CDR2 YENEEA. The CDR3 consists of 14 residues. CDR3 protein: CASSQTGDPDTQYF.

V is TRBV29-1 and J is TRBJ1-1; TCRdb proposes TRBD1, but this gene call is untestable without DNA. This CDR3 comprises 14 residues. CDR1 is SQVTM and CDR2 is ANQGSEA in the germline V gene. CDR3: CSVAGGDLRTEAFF.

The CDR3: CASSQDRDGANVLTF. This chain connects TRBV4-3 to TRBJ2-6; absent DNA, TCRdb's TRBD1 call cannot be checked. This CDR3 is built from 15 residues. Per the germline V gene, CDR1 is LGHNA and CDR2 is YSLEER.

V gene TRBV4-3 combines with J gene TRBJ2-3; TCRdb proposes TRBD1, but this gene call is untestable without DNA. The germline gives CDR1 LGHNA, CDR2 YSLEER. There are 17 residues in the CDR3. The CDR3 loop is CASSHGIPGQSTDTQYF.

The chain recombines TRBV7-3 with TRBJ2-1; TCRdb designates TRBD1, a call that cannot be tested without DNA. The CDR3 spans 13 residues. Germline V gene lookup returns CDR1 SGHTA and CDR2 FQGTGA. CDR3 residues: CASSWQGADEQFF.

This chain connects TRBV28 to TRBJ2-7; with no DNA, the TCRdb D assignment of TRBD2 cannot be verified. The CDR3 runs to 13 residues. The germline CDR1 and CDR2 sequences are MDHEN and SYDVKM. This CDR3 reads CASSPARPYEQYF.